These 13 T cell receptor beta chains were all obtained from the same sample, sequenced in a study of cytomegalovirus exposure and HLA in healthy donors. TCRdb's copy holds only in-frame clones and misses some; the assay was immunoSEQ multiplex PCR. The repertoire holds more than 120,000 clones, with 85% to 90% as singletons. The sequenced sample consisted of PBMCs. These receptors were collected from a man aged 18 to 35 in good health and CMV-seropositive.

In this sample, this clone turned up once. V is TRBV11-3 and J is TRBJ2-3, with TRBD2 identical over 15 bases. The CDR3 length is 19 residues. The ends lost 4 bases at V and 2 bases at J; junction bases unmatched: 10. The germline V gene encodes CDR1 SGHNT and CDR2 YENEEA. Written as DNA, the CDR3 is TGTGCCAGCAGCTCCGGGACTAGCGGGAGGTGGGAGTTCACAGATACGCAGTATTTT. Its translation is CASSSGTSGRWEFTDTQYF.

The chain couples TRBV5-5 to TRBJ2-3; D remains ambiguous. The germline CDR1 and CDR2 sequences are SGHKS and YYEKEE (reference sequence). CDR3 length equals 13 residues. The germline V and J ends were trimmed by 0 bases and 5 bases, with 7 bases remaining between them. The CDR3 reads CASSLVAVDTQYF. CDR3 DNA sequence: TGTGCCAGCAGCTTGGTGGCAGTAGATACGCAGTATTTT.

CDR3 residues: CASKTGGRYQETQYF. CDR3 in DNA: TGCGCCAGCAAGACGGGAGGGCGGTACCAAGAGACCCAGTACTTC. The genes are TRBV5-1 and TRBJ2-5; TRBD2 matches at 8 bases. Looked up from germline, CDR1 is SGHRS and CDR2 is YFSETQ. Trimming cost V 6 bases and J 0 bases; bases outside gene matches: 7. The CDR3 is made up of 15 amino acids. Drawing the rest from reference TRBV5-1 and TRBJ2-5, the complete variable domain is KAGVTQTPRYLIKTRGQQVTLSCSPISGHRSVSWYQQTPGQGLQFLFEYFSETQRNKGNFPGRFSGRQFSNSRSEMNVSTLELGDSALYLCASKTGGRYQETQYFGPGTRLLVL.

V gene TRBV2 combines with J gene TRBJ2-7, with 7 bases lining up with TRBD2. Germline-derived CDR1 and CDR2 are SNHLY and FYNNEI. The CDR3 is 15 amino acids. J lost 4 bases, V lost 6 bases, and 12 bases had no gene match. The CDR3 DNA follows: TGTGCCAGCAGGATGCAGGCTAGCGGAGGGTACGAGCAGTACTTC. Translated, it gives CASRMQASGGYEQYF.

The CDR3 protein is CAWSARTGQGHIQYF. The CDR3 nucleotides are TGTGCCTGGAGTGCCCGTACCGGACAGGGTCACATTCAGTACTTC. The chain carries TRBV30 and TRBJ2-4, with 8 bases fitting TRBD1. The CDR3 loop spans 15 amino acids. Germline values: CDR1 GTSNPN, CDR2 SVGIG (reference sequence). Trimming removed 1 base from V and 8 bases from J; junction bases left unmatched: 10.

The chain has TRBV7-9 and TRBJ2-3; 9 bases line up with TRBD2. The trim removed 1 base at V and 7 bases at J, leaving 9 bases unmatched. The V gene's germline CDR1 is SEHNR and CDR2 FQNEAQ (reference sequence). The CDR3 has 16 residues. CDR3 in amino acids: CASSLVAETSGNTQYF. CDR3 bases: TGTGCCAGCAGCTTAGTAGCTGAGACTAGCGGCAATACGCAGTATTTT.

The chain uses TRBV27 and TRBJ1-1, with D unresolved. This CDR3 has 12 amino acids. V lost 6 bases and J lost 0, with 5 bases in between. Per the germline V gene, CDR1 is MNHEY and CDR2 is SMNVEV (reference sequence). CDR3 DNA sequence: TGTGCCAGCAGGGCAATGAACACTGAAGCTTTCTTT. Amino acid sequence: CASRAMNTEAFF.

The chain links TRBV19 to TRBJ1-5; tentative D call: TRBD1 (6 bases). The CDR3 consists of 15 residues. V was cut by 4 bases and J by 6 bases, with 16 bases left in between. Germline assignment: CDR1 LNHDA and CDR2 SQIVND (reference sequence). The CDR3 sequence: CASSTWTANGQPQHF. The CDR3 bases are TGTGCCAGTAGTACGTGGACAGCCAATGGTCAGCCCCAGCATTTT.

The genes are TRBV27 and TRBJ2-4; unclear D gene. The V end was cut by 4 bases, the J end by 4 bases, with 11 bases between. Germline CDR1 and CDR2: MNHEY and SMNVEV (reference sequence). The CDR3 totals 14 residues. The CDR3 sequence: CASSSSKRKNIQYF. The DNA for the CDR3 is TGTGCCAGCAGTTCTTCTAAGAGGAAAAACATTCAGTACTTC.

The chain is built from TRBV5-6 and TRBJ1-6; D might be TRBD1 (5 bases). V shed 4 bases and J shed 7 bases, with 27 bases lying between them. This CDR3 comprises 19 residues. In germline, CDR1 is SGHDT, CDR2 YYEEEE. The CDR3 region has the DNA TGTGCCAGCAGCCTTGGCCGGGACGGGGGTTCTTGGAGGAATTCACCCCTCCACTTT. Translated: CASSLGRDGGSWRNSPLHF.

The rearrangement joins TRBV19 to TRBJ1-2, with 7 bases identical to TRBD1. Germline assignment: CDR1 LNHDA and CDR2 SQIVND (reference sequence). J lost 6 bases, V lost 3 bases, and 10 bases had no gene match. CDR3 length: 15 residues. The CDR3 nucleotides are TGTGCCAGTAGTATCCGGGACAGATCCCGTGATGGCTACACCTTC. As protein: CASSIRDRSRDGYTF. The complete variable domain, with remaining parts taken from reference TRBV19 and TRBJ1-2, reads DGGITQSPKYLFRKEGQNVTLSCEQNLNHDAMYWYRQDPGQGLRLIYYSQIVNDFQKGDIAEGYSVSREKKESFPLTVTSAQKNPTAFYLCASSIRDRSRDGYTFGSGTRLTVV.

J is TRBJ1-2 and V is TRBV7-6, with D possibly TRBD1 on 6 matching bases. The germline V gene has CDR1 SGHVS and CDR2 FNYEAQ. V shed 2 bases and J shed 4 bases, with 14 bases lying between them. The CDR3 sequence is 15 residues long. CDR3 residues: CASSLMGGARYGYTF. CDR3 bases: TGTGCCAGCAGCTTAATGGGGGGGGCCCGCTATGGCTACACCTTC.

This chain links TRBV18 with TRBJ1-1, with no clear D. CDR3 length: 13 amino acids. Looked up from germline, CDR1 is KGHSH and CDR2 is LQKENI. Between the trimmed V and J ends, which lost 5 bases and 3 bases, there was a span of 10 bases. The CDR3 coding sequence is TGTGCCAGCTCATTAAGCCAGGACACTGAAGCTTTCTTT. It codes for CASSLSQDTEAFF. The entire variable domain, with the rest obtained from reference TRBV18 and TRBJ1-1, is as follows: NAGVMQNPRHLVRRRGQEARLRCSPMKGHSHVYWYRQLPEEGLKFMVYLQKENIIDESGMPKERFSAEFPKEGPSILRIQQVVRGDSAAYFCASSLSQDTEAFFGQGTRLTVV.